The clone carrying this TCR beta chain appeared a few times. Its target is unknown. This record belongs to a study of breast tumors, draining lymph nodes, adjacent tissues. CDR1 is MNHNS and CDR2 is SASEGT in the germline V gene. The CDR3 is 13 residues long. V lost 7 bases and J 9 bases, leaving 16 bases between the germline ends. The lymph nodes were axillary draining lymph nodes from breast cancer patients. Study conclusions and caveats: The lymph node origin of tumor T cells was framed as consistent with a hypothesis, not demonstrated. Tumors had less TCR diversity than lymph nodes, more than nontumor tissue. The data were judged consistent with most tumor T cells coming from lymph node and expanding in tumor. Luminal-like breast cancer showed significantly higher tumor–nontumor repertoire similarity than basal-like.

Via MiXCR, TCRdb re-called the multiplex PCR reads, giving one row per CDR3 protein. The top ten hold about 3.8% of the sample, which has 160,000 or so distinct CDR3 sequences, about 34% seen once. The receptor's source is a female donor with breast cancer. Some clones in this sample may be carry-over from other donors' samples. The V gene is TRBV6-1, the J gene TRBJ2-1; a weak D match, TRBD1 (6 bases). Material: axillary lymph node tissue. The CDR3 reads CASNQIRGGEQFF. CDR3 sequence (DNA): TGTGCCAGCAATCAGATCAGGGGCGGTGAGCAGTTCTTC.